The entry below gives a single T cell receptor (beta chain) sequence along with its context. Its target is not known. PCR employed 60 Vbeta and 13 Jbeta primers. Produced via immunoSEQ multiplex PCR; TCRdb's table is partial and in-frame only. The sample holds roughly 39,000 clones. The data derive from a study of cytomegalovirus exposure and HLA in healthy donors. The study's findings and limits: Only CMV serostatus was available as immune exposure information.

Sequencing was performed on PBMCs. The sequence was collected from a woman aged 30 to 39 in good health and CMV-seropositive.

CDR3 loop: CASSQDLEGSGFYGYTF. The CDR3 DNA reads TGTGCCAGCAGCCAAGATCTAGAGGGATCGGGTTTCTATGGCTACACCTTC. The gene calls are TRBV14 and TRBJ1-2; the D is unclear. The CDR3 is 17 amino acids. From germline, CDR1 is SGHDN and CDR2 FVKESK. Trimming took 0 bases from V and 4 from J, leaving 18 bases between them.